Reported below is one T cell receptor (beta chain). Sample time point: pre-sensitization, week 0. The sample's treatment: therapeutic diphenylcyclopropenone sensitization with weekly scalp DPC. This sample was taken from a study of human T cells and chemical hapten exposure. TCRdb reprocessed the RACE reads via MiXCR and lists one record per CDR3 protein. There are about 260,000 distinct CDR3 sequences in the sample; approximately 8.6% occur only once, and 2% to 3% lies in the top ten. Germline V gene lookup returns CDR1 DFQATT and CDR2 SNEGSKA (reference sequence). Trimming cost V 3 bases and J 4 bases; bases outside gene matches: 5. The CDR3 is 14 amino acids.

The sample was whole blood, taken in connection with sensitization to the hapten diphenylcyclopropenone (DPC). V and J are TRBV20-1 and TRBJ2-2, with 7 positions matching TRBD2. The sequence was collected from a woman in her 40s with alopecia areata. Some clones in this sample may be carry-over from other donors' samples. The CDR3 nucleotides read TGCAGTGCTAGTCGGGGGGAGACCACCGGGGAGCTGTTTTTT. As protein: CSASRGETTGELFF.